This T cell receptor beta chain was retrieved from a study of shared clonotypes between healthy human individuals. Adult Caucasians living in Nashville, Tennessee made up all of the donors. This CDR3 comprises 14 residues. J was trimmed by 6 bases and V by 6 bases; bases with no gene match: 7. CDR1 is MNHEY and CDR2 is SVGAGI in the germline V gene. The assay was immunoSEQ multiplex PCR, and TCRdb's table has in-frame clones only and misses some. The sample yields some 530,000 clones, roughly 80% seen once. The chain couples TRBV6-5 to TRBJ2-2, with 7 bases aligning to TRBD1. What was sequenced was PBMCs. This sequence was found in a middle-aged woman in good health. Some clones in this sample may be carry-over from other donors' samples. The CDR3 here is CASRTPDRAGELFF. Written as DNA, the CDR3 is TGTGCCAGCAGAACGCCCGACAGGGCCGGGGAGCTGTTTTTT.